This T cell receptor beta chain was obtained from a study of cytomegalovirus exposure and HLA in healthy donors. Findings and caveats of the study: TRBV6-2, TRBV6-3 and other indistinguishable V segments were excluded. One variant, a missense change in DCLRE1C, was linked in a later analysis to TCR beta V- and J-gene trimming. Most of the CMV-associated TCR beta chains (in a later analysis) appeared to be HLA-restricted.

Both 60 Vbeta primers and 13 Jbeta primers went into the PCR. Profiling relied on immunoSEQ multiplex PCR, and the TCRdb table lists in-frame clones only, not all of them. The table lists about 150,000 clones. The study sampled nominally healthy donors, though unrecorded immune exposures were likely. V dropped 7 bases and J dropped 7; count of bases not matched to a gene: 5. This CDR3 has 15 amino acids. Per the germline V gene, CDR1 is SGHDT and CDR2 is YYEEEE. On this clone itself: Its antigen is unknown.

The specimen was PBMCs. This chain connects TRBV5-6 to TRBJ2-2; 15 bases fit TRBD2. The TCR sequence derives from a woman aged 45-59 years in good health and CMV-seronegative. CDR3: CASGLAGGQFGELFF. The CDR3 nucleotides read TGTGCCAGCGGACTAGCGGGGGGGCAGTTCGGGGAGCTGTTTTTT.